One sample yielded the 12 T cell receptor beta chains listed below, sequenced in a study of neurological immune-mediated disorders. TCRdb processed the 5' RACE reads anew with MiXCR; each CDR3 protein has one entry. Altogether about 70,000 distinct CDR3 sequences are present, approximately 3.3% being singletons, with the ten largest covering more than 4%. Sequencing was performed on PBMCs. These receptors came from a woman between 50 and 59 years old with multiple sclerosis.

This clonotype was seen at least ten times. The J gene is TRBJ2-2, the V gene TRBV20-1; D may be TRBD2 (5 bases). This CDR3 is built from 12 residues. The V end was cut by 2 bases, the J end by 8 bases, with 9 bases between. Germline V lookup: CDR1 DFQATT, CDR2 SNEGSKA (reference sequence). The CDR3 sequence: CSARWAGGELFF. CDR3 in DNA: TGCAGTGCTAGATGGGCGGGTGGGGAGCTGTTTTTT.

This clonotype was recorded many times. V and J are TRBV7-9 and TRBJ2-3, with 7 bases matching TRBD2. The CDR3 totals 15 residues. V lost 5 bases to trimming and J lost 2 bases; unmatched junction nucleotides: 7. CDR1 is SEHNR, CDR2 FQNEAQ, per germline (reference sequence). The CDR3 bases are TGTGCCAGCAGCGTAAGCGGGGAACCCACAGATACGCAGTATTTT. This translates into CASSVSGEPTDTQYF.

This clonotype was counted many times. The chain links TRBV7-2 to TRBJ1-2, with 7 bases matching TRBD1. This CDR3 contains 15 residues. CDR1 is SGHTA, CDR2 FQGNSA, per germline. J was trimmed by 4 bases and V by 3 bases; bases with no gene match: 8. CDR3 sequence: CASSFQGGEGYGYTF. The CDR3 nucleotides read TGTGCCAGCAGCTTTCAAGGGGGCGAGGGCTATGGCTACACCTTC.

The sample holds many counts of this clonotype. The chain couples TRBV6-5 to TRBJ2-1; 12 bases match TRBD2. The germline V gene encodes CDR1 MNHEY and CDR2 SVGAGI. The CDR3 is made up of 20 amino acids. V was clipped by 2 bases and J by 2 bases; unmatched bases: 13. CDR3: CASSYAFLAGGTMAYNEQFF. As DNA, the CDR3 is TGTGCCAGCAGTTACGCCTTCCTAGCGGGGGGGACGATGGCCTACAATGAGCAGTTCTTC.

This clonotype was observed many times. The chain employs TRBV20-1 and TRBJ2-1, with D unresolved. Trimming took off 5 bases at V and 2 bases at J, with 7 bases between the two ends. The CDR3 contains 12 residues. Germline CDR1 DFQATT, CDR2 SNEGSKA (reference sequence). CDR3 in DNA: TGCAGTGCTGCCGGAGCCTACAATGAGCAGTTCTTC. The encoded protein is CSAAGAYNEQFF.

The sample holds many counts of this clonotype. The chain uses TRBV5-1 and TRBJ1-1, with a possible D match to TRBD1 (6 bases). V lost 6 bases to trimming and J lost 1 base, with 10 bases between them. In germline, CDR1 is SGHRS, CDR2 YFSETQ. CDR3 size: 13 residues. The CDR3: CASKAGANTEAFF. DNA for the CDR3: TGCGCCAGCAAGGCGGGGGCGAACACTGAAGCTTTCTTT. The variable domain in full, completed from reference TRBV5-1 and TRBJ1-1, reads KAGVTQTPRYLIKTRGQQVTLSCSPISGHRSVSWYQQTPGQGLQFLFEYFSETQRNKGNFPGRFSGRQFSNSRSEMNVSTLELGDSALYLCASKAGANTEAFFGQGTRLTVV.

This clonotype was found many times. This chain connects TRBV7-2 to TRBJ2-3, with D perhaps TRBD2 (6 bases). From germline, CDR1 is SGHTA and CDR2 FQGNSA. The CDR3 has 15 amino acids. V was shortened by 1 base and J by 1 base, with 9 bases between the two germline ends. This CDR3 reads CASSLERVGTDTQYF. The DNA for the CDR3 is TGTGCCAGCAGCTTAGAGCGGGTTGGCACAGATACGCAGTATTTT.

This clonotype was recorded many times. This CDR3 reads CASSEGDRINTGELFF. The CDR3 nucleotides read TGTGCCAGCAGTGAGGGAGACAGAATCAACACCGGGGAGCTGTTTTTT. This sequence joins TRBV28 and TRBJ2-2; perhaps D is TRBD1 or TRBD2 (5 bases each). The V gene lost 5 bases and the J gene lost 2 bases, with 15 bases spanning the gap. This CDR3 has 16 amino acids. Germline CDR1 MDHEN, CDR2 SYDVKM. The full variable domain, with the rest looked up from reference TRBV28 and TRBJ2-2, is DVKVTQSSRYLVKRTGEKVFLECVQDMDHENMFWYRQDPGLGLRLIYFSYDVKMKEKGDIPEGYSVSREKKERFSLILESASTNQTSMYLCASSEGDRINTGELFFGEGSRLTVL.

This clonotype was seen at least ten times. The chain employs TRBV7-2 and TRBJ2-1, with 13 bases aligning to TRBD2. CDR1 and CDR2 (germline): SGHTA, FQGNSA. This CDR3 has 15 amino acids. V shed 5 bases and J 8 bases; nucleotides not matched to a gene: 6. The CDR3 DNA sequence: TGTGCCAGCAGCGTAAGACTAGCGGGAGGCGATGAGCAGTTCTTC. Its protein product is CASSVRLAGGDEQFF.

This clonotype has at least ten counts. This chain connects TRBV20-1 to TRBJ1-4; D is uncertain. From germline, CDR1 is DFQATT and CDR2 SNEGSKA (reference sequence). The CDR3 has 11 residues. Deletions cut 3 bases from V and 6 bases from J, with 5 bases between. This CDR3 is CSASRYEKLFF. The DNA of the CDR3 is TGCAGTGCTAGCAGATATGAAAAACTGTTTTTT.

This clonotype was seen a handful of times. The genes are TRBV11-2 and TRBJ2-1, with TRBD2 matching over 13 bases. There are 17 residues in the CDR3. Germline trimming cut 4 bases from V and 4 bases from J; bases unmatched to any gene: 7. Germline values: CDR1 SGHAT, CDR2 FQNNGV. As DNA, the CDR3 is TGTGCCAGCAGCTCGAGAACGGGACTAGCGGGGTACAATGAGCAGTTCTTC. Translation: CASSSRTGLAGYNEQFF.

This clonotype has at least ten counts. J is TRBJ1-2 and V is TRBV7-2; a possible D gene is TRBD1 (6 bases). The V and J ends lost 1 base and 3 bases respectively, with 12 bases between them. Germline values: CDR1 SGHTA, CDR2 FQGNSA. The CDR3 length is 15 residues. As DNA, the CDR3 is TGTGCCAGCAGCTTAGGGGCAGGGGCAGACTATGGCTACACCTTC. Translating it yields CASSLGAGADYGYTF.